This paragraph covers one TCR beta chain sequence. Its antigen is undetermined. This entry comes from a study of beta chain features in type 1 diabetes. TCRB transcripts that were expressed got sequenced, as all of the isolated RNA had been reverse transcribed. Here immunoSEQ multiplex PCR was the method, and the copy in TCRdb shows in-frame clones only, minus some. The data contain hundreds of thousands of clones, roughly an eighth of them seen just once; the ten biggest clones take up 0.022%. Whole-study results and caveats: The naive, central memory and Treg TCRB repertoires showed an apparent similarity that was greater among patients than among healthy donors. At VDJ recombination sites, type 1 diabetes patients had fewer insertions and more deleted nucleotides. When Type 1 diabetes patients were examined, their TCRB CDR3s proved moderately but significantly shorter in all four CD4+ subsets. Any HLA type influence on TCRB rearrangement was left unresolved here.

The CDR3 length is 14 residues. Germline values: CDR1 SGHVS, CDR2 FQNEAQ. V was pared by 5 bases and J by 4 bases, with 12 bases between. Purity above 95% was achieved in all sorted populations. The genes are TRBV7-8 and TRBJ1-5; D perhaps matches TRBD1 (5 bases). This sequence was found in a man aged 18-30 years with type 1 diabetes. The sequencing input was naive CD4+ T cells from blood. This chain's CDR3 is CASSRGAGNQPQHF. CDR3 bases: TGTGCCAGCAGCCGAGGGGCGGGGAATCAGCCCCAGCATTTT. Looking up the rest from reference TRBV7-8 and TRBJ1-5 gives the full variable domain: GAGVSQSPRYKVAKRGQDVALRCDPISGHVSLFWYQQALGQGPEFLTYFQNEAQLDKSGLPSDRFFAERPEGSVSTLKIQRTQQEDSAVYLCASSRGAGNQPQHFGDGTRLSIL.